Presented here are 19 T cell receptor beta chains from one specimen sequenced in a study of blood T cells in healthy people across ages. The authors ran a second PCR of 7 to 11 cycles using a sample-barcoded 5' primer and a J-beta primer mix. TCRdb re-analysed the 5' RACE reads in MiXCR, keeping a single row per CDR3 protein. The sample yields 600,000 to 850,000 distinct CDR3 sequences, roughly 45% seen once. Material: blood. Source of these receptors: a woman aged 60-70 years in good health.

This sequence joins TRBV28 and TRBJ1-4; a weak D match, TRBD1 (5 bases). In germline, CDR1 is MDHEN, CDR2 SYDVKM. The CDR3 has 17 amino acids. Trimming pared 6 bases from V and 3 bases from J, leaving 20 bases between. This chain's CDR3 is CASSTIPQGTANEKLFF. In DNA, the CDR3 is TGTGCCAGCAGCACTATACCCCAGGGTACAGCTAATGAAAAACTGTTTTTT.

The J gene is TRBJ1-4, the V gene TRBV29-1, with a tentative D call TRBD1 (6 bases). The germline V gene has CDR1 SQVTM and CDR2 ANQGSEA. Trimming took 6 bases from V and 0 from J, leaving 8 bases between them. The CDR3 totals 13 residues. CDR3 nucleotide sequence: TGCAGCGTGCGACAGGCAACTAATGAAAAACTGTTTTTT. Translated, it gives CSVRQATNEKLFF.

The chain couples TRBV28 to TRBJ2-7; D might be TRBD1 (6 bases). Looked up from germline, CDR1 is MDHEN and CDR2 is SYDVKM. The CDR3 is 14 residues long. Trimming left V 8 bases short and J 1 base short, with 15 bases between. The CDR3 spells CASCWQGWSYEQYF. The CDR3 DNA follows: TGTGCCAGCTGCTGGCAGGGGTGGTCCTACGAGCAGTACTTC. The entire variable domain, with the rest obtained from reference TRBV28 and TRBJ2-7, is as follows: DVKVTQSSRYLVKRTGEKVFLECVQDMDHENMFWYRQDPGLGLRLIYFSYDVKMKEKGDIPEGYSVSREKKERFSLILESASTNQTSMYLCASCWQGWSYEQYFGPGTRLTVT.

This clonotype was counted a few times. The gene calls are TRBV27 and TRBJ1-6, with 10 nucleotides matching TRBD1. Germline V CDR1 and CDR2: MNHEY, SMNVEV (reference sequence). The CDR3 spans 15 residues. The trim removed 8 bases at V and 7 bases at J, leaving 8 bases unmatched. CDR3 coding DNA: TGTGCCAGCCTGGGACAGGGGCCCCGGAATTCACCCCTCCACTTT. Translating gives CASLGQGPRNSPLHF.

This clonotype was counted between two and nine times. The rearrangement joins TRBV6-2 or TRBV6-3 to TRBJ2-7; 11 bases map to TRBD2. The CDR3 contains 15 residues. Germline lookup yields CDR1 MNHEY and CDR2 SVGEGT. The V segment lost 4 bases and the J segment 2 bases; nucleotides outside the gene matches: 4. Written as DNA, the CDR3 is TGTGCCAGCAGTTTGACTAGCGGGATCGCCTACGAGCAGTACTTC. Translation gives CASSLTSGIAYEQYF.

This rearrangement joins TRBV28 to TRBJ2-3; 7 bases are shared with TRBD2. This CDR3 is built from 15 residues. Germline CDR1 MDHEN, CDR2 SYDVKM. V lost 2 bases and J lost 6; bases outside the gene matches: 8. CDR3 in DNA: TGTGCCAGCAGTTTAAGCACCTACGGGGGGGATACGCAGTATTTT. This codes for CASSLSTYGGDTQYF.

The V call is TRBV28, the J call TRBJ2-7; TRBD1 matches 9 bases. The V gene's germline CDR1 is MDHEN and CDR2 SYDVKM. The CDR3 length is 17 residues. The V and J ends lost 4 bases and 0 bases, in that order; junction bases with no gene match: 10. Here the CDR3 DNA reads TGTGCCAGCAGTTATATGACCGGGACAGGGATCTCCTACGAGCAGTACTTC. This sequence encodes CASSYMTGTGISYEQYF.

This clonotype appeared a few times. As DNA, the CDR3 is TGCAGCGTTGAGGGACAGGGGGCAGGAGAGACCCAGTACTTC. Translated, it gives CSVEGQGAGETQYF. The chain links TRBV29-1 to TRBJ2-5; 12 nucleotides align to TRBD1. The V and J ends lost 3 bases and 4 bases, in that order; junction bases with no gene match: 3. Per the germline V gene, CDR1 is SQVTM and CDR2 is ANQGSEA. The CDR3 runs to 14 residues.

Concerning this clonotype itself: A read error may be the cause here, since a much bigger clone is one base away. The genes are TRBV10-3 and TRBJ2-5, with 10 bases that match TRBD1. The J call may be mistaken, given a closer DNA end match to TRBJ2-7. The CDR3 extends over 12 amino acids. The V gene's germline CDR1 is ENHRY and CDR2 SYGVKD. Here the CDR3 DNA reads TGTGCCGTCATCGGGACAGGGGACGAGCAGTACTTC. Translating it yields CAVIGTGDEQYF.

The chain couples TRBV20-1 to TRBJ2-5, with 10 bases matching TRBD2. The CDR3 consists of 15 residues. V trimming: 0 bases; J trimming: 1 base; junction bases outside the gene matches: 2. Germline CDR1 DFQATT, CDR2 SNEGSKA (reference sequence). CDR3 in amino acids: CSARDSGGVQETQYF. CDR3 coding DNA: TGCAGTGCTAGAGACAGCGGGGGGGTCCAAGAGACCCAGTACTTC.

This CDR3 is CASSQDTVAGNTIYF. The CDR3, as DNA: TGTGCCAGCAGCCAAGATACGGTCGCTGGAAACACCATATATTTT. The chain employs TRBV3-1 and TRBJ1-3; D remains ambiguous. Germline lookup yields CDR1 LGHDT and CDR2 YNNKEL (reference sequence). The germline V and J ends were trimmed by 0 bases and 2 bases, with 8 bases remaining between them. The CDR3 has 15 residues.

This sequence joins TRBV2 and TRBJ1-4, with D perhaps matching TRBD1 (5 bases). Trimming removed 11 bases at V and 5 bases at J, with 15 bases between. CDR3 size: 13 residues. Germline V gene data show CDR1 as SNHLY and CDR2 as FYNNEI. The chain's CDR3 is CARGGVQNEKLFF. The CDR3 bases are TGTGCCCGGGGCGGGGTCCAGAATGAAAAACTGTTTTTT.

This chain connects TRBV9 to TRBJ2-6; unclear D gene. The CDR3 runs to 15 residues. Trimming took 3 bases from V and 1 from J, leaving 8 bases between them. The V gene's germline CDR1 is SGDLS and CDR2 YYNGEE. In nucleotides, the CDR3 is TGTGCCAGCAGCGCCGTTCCGTCTGGGGCCAACGTCCTGACTTTC. This encodes CASSAVPSGANVLTF.

V gene TRBV20-1 combines with J gene TRBJ2-5; D gene uncertain. The last part of the DNA fits TRBJ2-7 better; the J call may be wrong. Germline assignment: CDR1 DFQATT and CDR2 SNEGSKA (reference sequence). The CDR3 spans 10 residues. CDR3 loop: CSARLNEQYF. In DNA form, the CDR3 reads TGCAGTGCTAGACTTAACGAGCAGTACTTC.

This sequence joins TRBV7-2 and TRBJ2-3; no reliable D call. The V gene lost 9 bases and the J gene lost 6 bases, with 13 bases spanning the gap. Germline CDR1 reads SGHTA; CDR2 reads FQGNSA. The CDR3 is 12 amino acids. For the CDR3, the DNA is TGTGCCAGGAGCCCATCTCGGGATACGCAGTATTTT. Encoded protein: CARSPSRDTQYF.

This clonotype was observed a few times. The CDR3 loop is CSARVIAGNEQYF. CDR3 nucleotides: TGCAGTGCTAGAGTGATAGCGGGGAACGAGCAGTACTTC. The genes are TRBV20-1 and TRBJ2-7, with TRBD2 matching over 8 bases. The CDR3 covers 13 residues. In germline, CDR1 is DFQATT, CDR2 SNEGSKA (reference sequence). Unmatched junction bases numbered 4, after V lost 1 base and J lost 5 bases.

This chain joins TRBV3-1 and TRBJ2-1; 8 bases match TRBD2. The CDR3 is 16 residues long. Germline trimming cut 1 base from V and 7 bases from J; bases unmatched to any gene: 9. Germline V gene sequence: CDR1 LGHDT, CDR2 YNNKEL (reference sequence). Here the CDR3 DNA reads TGTGCCAGCAGCCAAGCCCCAGCGGGAGTAGGAAATGAGCAGTTCTTC. This translates into CASSQAPAGVGNEQFF.

The genes are TRBV3-1 and TRBJ1-4; D unclear. V dropped 5 bases and J dropped 6 bases, with 13 bases sitting between them. This CDR3 spans 14 amino acids. Germline V lookup: CDR1 LGHDT, CDR2 YNNKEL (reference sequence). The CDR3 reads CASSSEPRDEKLFF. The CDR3 DNA follows: TGTGCCAGCAGCTCCGAACCCCGGGATGAAAAACTGTTTTTT.

The table lists this clonotype with many counts. The V and J genes are TRBV4-2 and TRBJ2-7; TRBD2 matches at 9 bases. Unmatched junction bases numbered 5, after V lost 2 bases and J lost 3 bases. The length of the CDR3 is 15 residues. Per germline, CDR1 LGHNA and CDR2 YNFKEQ. CDR3 coding DNA: TGTGCCAGCAGCCAATTAGGCGGGGGGGACTACGAGCAGTACTTC. Translating gives CASSQLGGGDYEQYF.